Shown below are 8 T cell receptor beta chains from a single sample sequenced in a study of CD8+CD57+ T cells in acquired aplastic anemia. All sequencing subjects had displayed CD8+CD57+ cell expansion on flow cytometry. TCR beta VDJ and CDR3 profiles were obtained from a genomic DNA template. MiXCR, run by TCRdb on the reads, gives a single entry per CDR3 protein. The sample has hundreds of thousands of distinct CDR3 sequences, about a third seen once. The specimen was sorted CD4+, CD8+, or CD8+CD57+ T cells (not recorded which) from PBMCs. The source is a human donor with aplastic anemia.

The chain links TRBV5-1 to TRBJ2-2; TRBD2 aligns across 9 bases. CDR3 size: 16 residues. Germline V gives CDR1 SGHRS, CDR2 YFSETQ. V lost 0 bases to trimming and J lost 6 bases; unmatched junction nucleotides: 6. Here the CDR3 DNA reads TGCGCCAGCAGCTTGGGGACTAGCGAGGACGCCGGGGAGCTGTTTTTT. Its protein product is CASSLGTSEDAGELFF. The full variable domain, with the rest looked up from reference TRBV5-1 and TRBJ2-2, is KAGVTQTPRYLIKTRGQQVTLSCSPISGHRSVSWYQQTPGQGLQFLFEYFSETQRNKGNFPGRFSGRQFSNSRSEMNVSTLELGDSALYLCASSLGTSEDAGELFFGEGSRLTVL.

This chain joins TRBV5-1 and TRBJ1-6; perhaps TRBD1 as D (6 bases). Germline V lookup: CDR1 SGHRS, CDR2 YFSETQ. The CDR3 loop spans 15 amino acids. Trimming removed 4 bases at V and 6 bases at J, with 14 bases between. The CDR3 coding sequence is TGCGCCAGCAGCCCGGAGGGGGGCCTTAATTCACCCCTCCACTTT. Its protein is CASSPEGGLNSPLHF. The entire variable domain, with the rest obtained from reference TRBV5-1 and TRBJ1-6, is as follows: KAGVTQTPRYLIKTRGQQVTLSCSPISGHRSVSWYQQTPGQGLQFLFEYFSETQRNKGNFPGRFSGRQFSNSRSEMNVSTLELGDSALYLCASSPEGGLNSPLHFGNGTRLTVT.

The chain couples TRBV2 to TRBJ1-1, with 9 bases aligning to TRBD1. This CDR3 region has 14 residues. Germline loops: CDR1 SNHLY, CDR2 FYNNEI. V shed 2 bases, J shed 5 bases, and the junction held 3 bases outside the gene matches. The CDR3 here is CASSETGGATEAFF. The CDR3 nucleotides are TGTGCCAGCAGTGAAACAGGGGGCGCGACTGAAGCTTTCTTT.

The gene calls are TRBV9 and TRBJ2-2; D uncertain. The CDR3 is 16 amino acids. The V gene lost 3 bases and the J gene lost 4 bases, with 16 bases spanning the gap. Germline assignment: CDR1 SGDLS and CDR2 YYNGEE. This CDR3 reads CASSGSMGLSTGELFF. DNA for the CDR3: TGTGCCAGCAGCGGTTCGATGGGTCTGAGCACCGGGGAGCTGTTTTTT.

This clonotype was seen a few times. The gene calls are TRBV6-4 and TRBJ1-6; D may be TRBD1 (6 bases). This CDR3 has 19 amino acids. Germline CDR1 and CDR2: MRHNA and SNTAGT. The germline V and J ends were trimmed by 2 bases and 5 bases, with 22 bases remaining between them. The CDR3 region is CASSDQLRTAPLDNSPLHF. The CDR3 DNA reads TGTGCCAGCAGTGACCAATTGCGGACAGCCCCGCTGGATAATTCACCCCTCCACTTT.

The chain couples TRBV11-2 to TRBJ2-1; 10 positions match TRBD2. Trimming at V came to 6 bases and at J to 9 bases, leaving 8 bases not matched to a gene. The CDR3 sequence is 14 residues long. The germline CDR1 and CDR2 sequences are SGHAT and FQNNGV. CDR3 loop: CASRGSGRALEQFF. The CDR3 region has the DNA TGTGCCAGCAGGGGGAGCGGGAGGGCCCTTGAGCAGTTCTTC.

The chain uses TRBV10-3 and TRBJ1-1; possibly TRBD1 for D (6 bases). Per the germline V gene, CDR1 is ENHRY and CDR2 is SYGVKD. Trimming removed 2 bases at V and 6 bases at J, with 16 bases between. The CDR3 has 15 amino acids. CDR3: CAISERTTGSAEAFF. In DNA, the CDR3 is TGTGCCATCAGTGAGCGCACCACAGGGTCCGCTGAAGCTTTCTTT.

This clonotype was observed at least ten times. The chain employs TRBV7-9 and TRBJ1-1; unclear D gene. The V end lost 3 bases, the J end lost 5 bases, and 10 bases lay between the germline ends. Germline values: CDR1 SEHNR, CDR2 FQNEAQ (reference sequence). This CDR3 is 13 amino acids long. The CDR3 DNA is TGTGCCAGCAGCTTTAACAGCCTTACTGAAGCTTTCTTT. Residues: CASSFNSLTEAFF.